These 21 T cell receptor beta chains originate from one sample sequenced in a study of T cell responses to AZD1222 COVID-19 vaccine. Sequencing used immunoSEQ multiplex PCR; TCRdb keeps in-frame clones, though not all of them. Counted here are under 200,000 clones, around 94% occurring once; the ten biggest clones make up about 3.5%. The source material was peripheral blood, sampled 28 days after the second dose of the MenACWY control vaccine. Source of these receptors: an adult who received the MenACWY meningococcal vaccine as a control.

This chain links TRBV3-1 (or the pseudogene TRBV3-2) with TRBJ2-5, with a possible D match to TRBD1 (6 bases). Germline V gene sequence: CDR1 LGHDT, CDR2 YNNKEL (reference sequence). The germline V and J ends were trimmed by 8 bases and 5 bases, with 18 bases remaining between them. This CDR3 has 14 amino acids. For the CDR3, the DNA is TGTGCCAGCTCCGAGTTGGGGGCGTTTGAGACCCAGTACTTC. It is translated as CASSELGAFETQYF.

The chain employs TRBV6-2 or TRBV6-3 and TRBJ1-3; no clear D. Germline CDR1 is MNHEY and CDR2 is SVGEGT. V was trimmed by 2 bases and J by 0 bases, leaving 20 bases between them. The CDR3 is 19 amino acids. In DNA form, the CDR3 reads TGTGCCAGCAGTTACCGCGAGGGCTTGGATGAGTTCTCTGGAAACACCATATATTTT. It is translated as CASSYREGLDEFSGNTIYF.

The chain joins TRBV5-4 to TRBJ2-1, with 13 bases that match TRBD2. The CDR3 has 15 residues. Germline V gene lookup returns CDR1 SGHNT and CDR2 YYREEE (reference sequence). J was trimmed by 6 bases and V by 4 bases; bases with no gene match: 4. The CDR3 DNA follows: TGTGCCAGCAGCACGGGGACTAGCGGGATCAATGAGCAGTTCTTC. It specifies CASSTGTSGINEQFF.

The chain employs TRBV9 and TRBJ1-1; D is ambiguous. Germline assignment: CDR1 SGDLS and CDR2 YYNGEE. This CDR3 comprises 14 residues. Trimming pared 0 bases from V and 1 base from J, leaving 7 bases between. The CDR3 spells CASSVGPGNTEAFF. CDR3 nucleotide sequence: TGTGCCAGCAGCGTAGGTCCAGGGAACACTGAAGCTTTCTTT. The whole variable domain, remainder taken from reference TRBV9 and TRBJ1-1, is DSGVTQTPKHLITATGQRVTLRCSPRSGDLSVYWYQQSLDQGLQFLIQYYNGEERAKGNILERFSAQQFPDLHSELNLSSLELGDSALYFCASSVGPGNTEAFFGQGTRLTVV.

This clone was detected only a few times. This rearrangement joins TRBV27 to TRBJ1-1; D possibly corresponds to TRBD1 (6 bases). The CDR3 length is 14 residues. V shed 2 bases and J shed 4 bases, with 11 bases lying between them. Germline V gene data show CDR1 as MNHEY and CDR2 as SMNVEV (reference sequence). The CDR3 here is CASSLIRGGTEAFF. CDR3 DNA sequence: TGTGCCAGCAGTTTAATCAGGGGAGGCACTGAAGCTTTCTTT.

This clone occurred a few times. In DNA, the CDR3 is TGTGCCAGCAGCCCCCGCATGGCGGGGCCAACGGGGCAGCCCCAGCATTTT. Its translation is CASSPRMAGPTGQPQHF. This chain connects TRBV3-1 (or the pseudogene TRBV3-2) to TRBJ1-5; TRBD1 is a possible D gene (5 bases). The CDR3 contains 17 residues. CDR1 is LGHDT and CDR2 is YNNKEL in the germline V gene (reference sequence). Trimming stripped 4 bases from V and 7 bases from J, with 23 bases between.

The CDR3 DNA reads as TGTGCCAGCAGCCTTCAAGAGACCCAGTACTTC. Amino acid sequence: CASSLQETQYF. The V call is TRBV6-5, the J call TRBJ2-5; no definite D call. The V and J ends lost 6 bases and 2 bases respectively, with 4 bases between them. Germline V gene lookup returns CDR1 MNHEY and CDR2 SVGAGI. CDR3 size: 11 residues.

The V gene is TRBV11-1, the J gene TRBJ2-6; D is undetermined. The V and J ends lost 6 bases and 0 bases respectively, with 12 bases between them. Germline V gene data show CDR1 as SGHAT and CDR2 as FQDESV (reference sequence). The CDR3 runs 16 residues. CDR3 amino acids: CASSSQVLSGANVLTF. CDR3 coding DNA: TGTGCCAGCAGTTCTCAGGTGCTCTCTGGGGCCAACGTCCTGACTTTC.

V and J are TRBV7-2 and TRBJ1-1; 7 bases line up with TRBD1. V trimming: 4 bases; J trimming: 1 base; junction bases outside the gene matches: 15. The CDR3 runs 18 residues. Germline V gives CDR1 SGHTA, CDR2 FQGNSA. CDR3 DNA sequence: TGTGCCAGCAGCTACCGACCCGGTGGGTCAGGGGGGAACACTGAAGCTTTCTTT. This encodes CASSYRPGGSGGNTEAFF.

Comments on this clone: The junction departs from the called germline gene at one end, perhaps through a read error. The CDR3: CASSYFVEAFF. Here the CDR3 DNA reads TGTGCCAGCAGCTACTTTGTTGAAGCTTTCTTT. The rearrangement uses TRBV6-5 and TRBJ1-1; unclear D gene. Germline V gene lookup returns CDR1 MNHEY and CDR2 SVGAGI. The CDR3 covers 11 residues.

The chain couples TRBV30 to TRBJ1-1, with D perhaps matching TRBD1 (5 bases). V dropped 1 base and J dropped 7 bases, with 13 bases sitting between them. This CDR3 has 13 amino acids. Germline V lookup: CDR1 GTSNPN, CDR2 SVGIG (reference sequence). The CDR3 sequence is CAWSERGLDEAFF. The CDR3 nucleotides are TGTGCCTGGAGTGAAAGGGGACTTGATGAAGCTTTCTTT.

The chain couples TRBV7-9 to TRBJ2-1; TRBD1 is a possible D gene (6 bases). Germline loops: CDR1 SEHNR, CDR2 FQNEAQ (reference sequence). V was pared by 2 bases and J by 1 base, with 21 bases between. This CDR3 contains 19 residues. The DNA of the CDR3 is TGTGCCAGCAGCTTAACCTCAAGCTCGGCAGGGGCATCCTACAATGAGCAGTTCTTC. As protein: CASSLTSSSAGASYNEQFF.

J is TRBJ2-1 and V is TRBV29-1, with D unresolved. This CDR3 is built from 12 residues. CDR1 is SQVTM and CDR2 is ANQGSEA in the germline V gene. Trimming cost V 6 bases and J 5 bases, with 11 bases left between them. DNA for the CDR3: TGCAGCGTCCCTATCAATAACAATGAGCAGTTCTTC. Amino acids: CSVPINNNEQFF.

The CDR3, as DNA: TGTGCCAGCACCTCAAGCGGGAGGGCCTACGAGCAGTACTTC. The encoded protein is CASTSSGRAYEQYF. The chain employs TRBV28 and TRBJ2-7, with 10 bases that match TRBD2. Germline V gene lookup returns CDR1 MDHEN and CDR2 SYDVKM. The length of the CDR3 is 14 residues. J lost 2 bases, V lost 7 bases, and 5 bases had no gene match.

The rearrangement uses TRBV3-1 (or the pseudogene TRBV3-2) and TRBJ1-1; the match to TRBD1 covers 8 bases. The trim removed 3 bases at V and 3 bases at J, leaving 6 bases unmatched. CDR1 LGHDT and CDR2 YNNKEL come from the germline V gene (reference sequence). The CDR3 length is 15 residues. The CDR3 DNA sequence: TGTGCCAGCAGCCAGGAGACAGGGGCGGACACTGAAGCTTTCTTT. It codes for CASSQETGADTEAFF.

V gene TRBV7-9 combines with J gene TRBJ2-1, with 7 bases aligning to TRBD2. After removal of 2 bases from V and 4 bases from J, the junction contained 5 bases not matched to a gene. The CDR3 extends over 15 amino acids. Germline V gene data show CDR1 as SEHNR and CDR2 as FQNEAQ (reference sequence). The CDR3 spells CASSLLAGAYNEQFF. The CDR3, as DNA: TGTGCCAGCAGCTTACTGGCGGGAGCTTACAATGAGCAGTTCTTC. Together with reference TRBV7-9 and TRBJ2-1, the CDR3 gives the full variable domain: DTGVSQNPRHKITKRGQNVTFRCDPISEHNRLYWYRQTLGQGPEFLTYFQNEAQLEKSRLLSDRFSAERPKGSFSTLEIQRTEQGDSAMYLCASSLLAGAYNEQFFGPGTRLTVL.

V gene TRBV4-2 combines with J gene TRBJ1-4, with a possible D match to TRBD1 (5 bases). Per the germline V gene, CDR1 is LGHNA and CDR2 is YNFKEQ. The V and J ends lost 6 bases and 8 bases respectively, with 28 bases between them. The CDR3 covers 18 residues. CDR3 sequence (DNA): TGTGCCAGCAGACCACTAGGGACGGTGGGACGCGGTGGAGAAAAACTGTTTTTT. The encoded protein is CASRPLGTVGRGGEKLFF.

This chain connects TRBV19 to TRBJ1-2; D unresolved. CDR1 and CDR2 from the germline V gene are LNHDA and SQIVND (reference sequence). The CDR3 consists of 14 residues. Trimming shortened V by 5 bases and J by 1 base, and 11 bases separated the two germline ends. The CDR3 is CASSGPALNYGYTF. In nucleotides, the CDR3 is TGTGCCAGTAGTGGTCCGGCTCTTAACTATGGCTACACCTTC.

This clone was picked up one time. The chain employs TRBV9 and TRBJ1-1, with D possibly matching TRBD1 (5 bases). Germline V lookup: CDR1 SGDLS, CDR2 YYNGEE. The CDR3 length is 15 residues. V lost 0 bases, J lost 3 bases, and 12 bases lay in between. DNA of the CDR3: TGTGCCAGCAGCGTAGGGTTGGGACCCGACACTGAAGCTTTCTTT. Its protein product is CASSVGLGPDTEAFF.

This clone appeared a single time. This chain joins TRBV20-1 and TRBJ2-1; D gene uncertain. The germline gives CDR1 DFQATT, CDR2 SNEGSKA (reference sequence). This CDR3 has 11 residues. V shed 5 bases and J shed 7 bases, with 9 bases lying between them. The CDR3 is CSAGPQNEQFF. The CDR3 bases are TGCAGTGCTGGGCCCCAAAATGAGCAGTTCTTC.

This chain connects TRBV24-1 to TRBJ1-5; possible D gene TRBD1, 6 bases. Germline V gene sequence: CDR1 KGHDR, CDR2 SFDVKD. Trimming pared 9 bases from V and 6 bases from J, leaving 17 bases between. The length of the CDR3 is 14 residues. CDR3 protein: CATGQGPGRQPQHF. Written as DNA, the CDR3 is TGTGCCACCGGTCAGGGGCCAGGGCGTCAGCCCCAGCATTTT.